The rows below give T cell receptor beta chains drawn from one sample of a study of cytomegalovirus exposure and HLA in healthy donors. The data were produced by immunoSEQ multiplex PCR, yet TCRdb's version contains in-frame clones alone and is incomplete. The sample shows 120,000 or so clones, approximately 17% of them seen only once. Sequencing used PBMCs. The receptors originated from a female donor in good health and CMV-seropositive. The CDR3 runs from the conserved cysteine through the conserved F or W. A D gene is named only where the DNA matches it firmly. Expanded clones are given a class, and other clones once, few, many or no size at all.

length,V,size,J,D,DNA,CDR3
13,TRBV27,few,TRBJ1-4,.,TGTGCCAGCAGTTTCCACAGGGCTGAAAAACTGTTTTTT,CASSFHRAEKLFF
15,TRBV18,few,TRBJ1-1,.,TGTGCCAGCTCACCTTCGGTGCCTATGAACACTGAAGCTTTCTTT,CASSPSVPMNTEAFF
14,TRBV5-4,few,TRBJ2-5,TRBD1,TGTGCCAGCAGCCTAAACAGGGGGCACGAGACCCAGTACTTC,CASSLNRGHETQYF
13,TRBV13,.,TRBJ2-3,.,TGTGCCAGCAGTTCCCGACTCATCAATACGCAGTATTTT,CASSSRLINTQYF
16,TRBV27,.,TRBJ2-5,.,TGTGCCAGCAGTCCCCGATGGGCTGGTTCCCAAGAGACCCAGTACTTC,CASSPRWAGSQETQYF
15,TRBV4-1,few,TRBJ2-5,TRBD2,TGCGCCAGCAGCCAAGGTAGCGGGGGGCAAGAGACCCAGTACTTC,CASSQGSGGQETQYF
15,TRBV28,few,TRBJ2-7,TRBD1,TGTGCCAGCAGTTTGGGACAGGGGGTTTCGGTCGAGCAGTACTTC,CASSLGQGVSVEQYF
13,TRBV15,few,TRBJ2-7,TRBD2,TGTGCCACCGGACTAGCGGGAGTCTACGAGCAGTACTTC,CATGLAGVYEQYF
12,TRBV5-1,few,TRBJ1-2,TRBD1,TGCGCCAGCAGCACGCCAGGGGGTGGCTACACCTTC,CASSTPGGGYTF
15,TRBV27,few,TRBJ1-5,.,TGTGCCAGCAGTTTAAGTCAGGGTACAAATCAGCCCCAGCATTTT,CASSLSQGTNQPQHF
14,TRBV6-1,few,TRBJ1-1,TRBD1,TGTGCCAGCAGACGGACAGGGGATCACACTGAAGCTTTCTTT,CASRRTGDHTEAFF
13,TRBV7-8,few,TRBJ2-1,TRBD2,TGTGCCAGCAGCGGACTAGCGCAATATGAGCAGTTCTTC,CASSGLAQYEQFF
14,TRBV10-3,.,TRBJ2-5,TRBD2,TGTGCCATCAAGGGGAGCAGGGAGGGAGAGACCCAGTACTTC,CAIKGSREGETQYF
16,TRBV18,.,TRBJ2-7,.,TGTGCCAGCTCACCAACAGGTTTTGTGGCCCCCTACGAGCAGTACTTC,CASSPTGFVAPYEQYF
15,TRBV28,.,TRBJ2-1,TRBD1,TGTGCCAGCTACTGGGGGGACAGGGTTGTCAATGAGCAGTTCTTC,CASYWGDRVVNEQFF
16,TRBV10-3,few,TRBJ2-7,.,TGTGCCAGGGCCTCGATGGGCTCCTCTTACTCCTACGAGCAGTACTTC,CARASMGSSYSYEQYF
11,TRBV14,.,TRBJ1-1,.,TGTGCCAGCAGCCAAGGTATTGAAGCTTTCTTT,CASSQGIEAFF
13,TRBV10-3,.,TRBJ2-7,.,TGTGCCATCAAGGCGGCCTCCCCCGGCGAGCAGTACTTC,CAIKAASPGEQYF
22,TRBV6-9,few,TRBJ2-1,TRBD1,TGTGCCAGCAGTTCAAACCGCCAACCGGGACAGGAGTGCTGTCGATCCTACAATGAGCAGTTCTTC,CASSSNRQPGQECCRSYNEQFF
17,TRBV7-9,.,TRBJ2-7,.,TGTGCCAGCAGCTCATCAGAGATATCAAGCAGGGTCTACGAGCAGTACTTC,CASSSSEISSRVYEQYF
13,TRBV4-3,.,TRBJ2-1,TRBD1,TGCGCCAGCAGCCGGGGACAGGGGAATGAGCAGTTCTTC,CASSRGQGNEQFF
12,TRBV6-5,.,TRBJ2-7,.,TGTGCCAGTCGGACTAGGGGGGGCGAGCAGTACTTC,CASRTRGGEQYF
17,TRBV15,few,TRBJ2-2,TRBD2,TGTGCCACCAGCAGAGATCGGGGTAGCGGGAATAACGGGGAGCTGTTTTTT,CATSRDRGSGNNGELFF
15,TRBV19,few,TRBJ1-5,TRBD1,TGTGCCAGTAGTGACCGGGACAGCGACAATCAGCCCCAGCATTTT,CASSDRDSDNQPQHF
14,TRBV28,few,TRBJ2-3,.,TGTGCCAGCAGCCAGAGGAGGGGTTCCGATACGCAGTATTTT,CASSQRRGSDTQYF
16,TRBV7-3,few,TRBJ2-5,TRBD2,TGTGCCAGCAGCTTAAGCTCTAGCGGAGACCAAGAGACCCAGTACTTC,CASSLSSSGDQETQYF
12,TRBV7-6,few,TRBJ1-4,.,TGTGCCAGCAGCTTAACGGGGGAAAAACTGTTTTTT,CASSLTGEKLFF